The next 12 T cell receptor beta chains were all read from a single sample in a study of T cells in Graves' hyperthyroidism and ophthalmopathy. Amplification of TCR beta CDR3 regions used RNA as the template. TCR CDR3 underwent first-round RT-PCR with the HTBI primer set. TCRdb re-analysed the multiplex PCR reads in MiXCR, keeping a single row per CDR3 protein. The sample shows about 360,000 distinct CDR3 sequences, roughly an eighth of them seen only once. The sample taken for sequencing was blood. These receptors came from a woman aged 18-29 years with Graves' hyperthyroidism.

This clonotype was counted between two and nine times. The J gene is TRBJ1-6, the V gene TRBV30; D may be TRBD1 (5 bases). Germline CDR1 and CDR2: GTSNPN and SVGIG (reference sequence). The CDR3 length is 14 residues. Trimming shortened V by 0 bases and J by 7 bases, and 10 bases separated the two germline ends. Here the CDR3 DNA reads TGTGCCTGGAGTGTACTGGGGGGAAATTCACCCCTCCACTTT. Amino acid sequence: CAWSVLGGNSPLHF.

CDR3 coding DNA: TGTGCCAGCAGTCCCGGGACGGCTGGGGTAGAGACCCAGTACTTC. Protein product: CASSPGTAGVETQYF. This rearrangement joins TRBV27 to TRBJ2-5, with D possibly called TRBD1 or TRBD2 (5 bases each). The germline V gene has CDR1 MNHEY and CDR2 SMNVEV (reference sequence). Trimming took 5 bases from V and 4 from J, leaving 17 bases between them. The CDR3 runs 15 residues.

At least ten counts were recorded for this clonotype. Here the CDR3 reads CASSESRQGIAYF. DNA for the CDR3: TGCGCCAGCAGTGAGTCTAGGCAGGGAATTGCGTACTTC. The V and J genes are TRBV10-1 and TRBJ2-5; TRBD1 might be the D (5 bases). CDR3 length: 13 residues. V lost 0 bases to trimming and J lost 13 bases, with 15 bases between them. CDR1 and CDR2 from the germline V gene are WNHNN and SYGVQD (reference sequence).

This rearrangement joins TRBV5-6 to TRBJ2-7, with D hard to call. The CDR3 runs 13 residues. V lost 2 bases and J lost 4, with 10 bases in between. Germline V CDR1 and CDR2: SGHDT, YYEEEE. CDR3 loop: CASSFSENYEQYF. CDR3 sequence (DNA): TGTGCCAGCAGCTTTTCCGAGAATTACGAGCAGTACTTC.

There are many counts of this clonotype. The CDR3 bases are TGCAGCGTTGTTGACACCTCGGGCAGGAGCTCCTACAATGAGCAGTTCTTC. Translating gives CSVVDTSGRSSYNEQFF. The V gene is TRBV29-1, the J gene TRBJ2-1; D gene ambiguous. The V gene's germline CDR1 is SQVTM and CDR2 ANQGSEA. The CDR3 runs to 17 residues. The V end was cut by 4 bases, the J end by 0 bases, with 19 bases between.

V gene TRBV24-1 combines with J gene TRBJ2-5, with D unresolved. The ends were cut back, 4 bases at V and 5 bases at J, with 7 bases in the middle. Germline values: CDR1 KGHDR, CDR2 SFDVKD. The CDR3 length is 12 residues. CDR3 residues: CATSDLWETQYF. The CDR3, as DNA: TGTGCCACCAGTGACCTTTGGGAGACCCAGTACTTC.

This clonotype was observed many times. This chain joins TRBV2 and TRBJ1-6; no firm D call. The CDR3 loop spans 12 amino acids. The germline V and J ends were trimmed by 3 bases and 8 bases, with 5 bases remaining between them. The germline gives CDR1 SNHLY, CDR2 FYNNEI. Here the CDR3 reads CASSEEYSPLHF. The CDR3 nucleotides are TGTGCCAGCAGTGAGGAGTATTCACCCCTCCACTTT.

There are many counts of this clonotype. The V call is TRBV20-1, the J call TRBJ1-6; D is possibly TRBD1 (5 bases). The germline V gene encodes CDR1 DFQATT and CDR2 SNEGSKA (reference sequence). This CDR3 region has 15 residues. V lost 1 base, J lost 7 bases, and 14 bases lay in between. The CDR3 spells CSARGTGGINSPLHF. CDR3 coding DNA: TGCAGTGCTAGAGGAACAGGTGGGATAAATTCACCCCTCCACTTT.

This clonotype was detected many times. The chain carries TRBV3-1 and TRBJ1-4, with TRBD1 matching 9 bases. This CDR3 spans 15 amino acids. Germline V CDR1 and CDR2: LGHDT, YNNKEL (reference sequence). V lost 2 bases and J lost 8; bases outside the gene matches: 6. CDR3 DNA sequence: TGTGCCAGCAGCCAATGGGACAGGGCTAGGGAAAAACTGTTTTTT. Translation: CASSQWDRAREKLFF. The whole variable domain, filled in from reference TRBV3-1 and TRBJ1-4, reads DTAVSQTPKYLVTQMGNDKSIKCEQNLGHDTMYWYKQDSKKFLKIMFSYNNKELIINETVPNRFSPKSPDKAHLNLHINSLELGDSAVYFCASSQWDRAREKLFFGSGTQLSVL.

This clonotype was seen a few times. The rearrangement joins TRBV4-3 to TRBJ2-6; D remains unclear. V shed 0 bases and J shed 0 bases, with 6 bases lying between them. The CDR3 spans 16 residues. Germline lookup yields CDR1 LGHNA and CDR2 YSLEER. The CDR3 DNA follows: TGCGCCAGCAGCCAAGACGGTTACTCTGGGGCCAACGTCCTGACTTTC. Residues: CASSQDGYSGANVLTF.

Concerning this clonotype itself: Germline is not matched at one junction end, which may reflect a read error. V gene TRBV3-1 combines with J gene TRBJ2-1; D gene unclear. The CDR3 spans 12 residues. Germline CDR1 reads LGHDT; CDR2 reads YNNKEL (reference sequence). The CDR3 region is CASSQPTTAPVF. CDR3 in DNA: TGTGCCAGCAGCCAACCGACAACTGCTCCGGTCTTC.

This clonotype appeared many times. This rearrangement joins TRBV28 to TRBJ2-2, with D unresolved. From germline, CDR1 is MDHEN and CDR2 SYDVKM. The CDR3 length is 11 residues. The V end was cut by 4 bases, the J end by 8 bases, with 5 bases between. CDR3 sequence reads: CASSSSGELFF. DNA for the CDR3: TGTGCCAGCAGTTCCTCAGGGGAGCTGTTTTTT.